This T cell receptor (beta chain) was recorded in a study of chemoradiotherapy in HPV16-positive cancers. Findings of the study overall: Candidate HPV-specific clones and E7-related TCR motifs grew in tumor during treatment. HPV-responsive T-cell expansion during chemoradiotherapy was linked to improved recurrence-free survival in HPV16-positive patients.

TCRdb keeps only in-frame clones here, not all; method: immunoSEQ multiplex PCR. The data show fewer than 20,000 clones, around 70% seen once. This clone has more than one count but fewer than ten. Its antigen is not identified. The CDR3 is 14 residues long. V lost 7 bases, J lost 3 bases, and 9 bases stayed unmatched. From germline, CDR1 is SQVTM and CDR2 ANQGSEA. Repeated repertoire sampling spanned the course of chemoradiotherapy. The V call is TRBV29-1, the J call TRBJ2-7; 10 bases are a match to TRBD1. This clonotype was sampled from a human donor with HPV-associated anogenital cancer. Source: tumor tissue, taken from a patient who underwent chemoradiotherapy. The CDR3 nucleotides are TGCAGCGCCCGGAGGGGGGACAGGGGCTACGAGCAGTACTTC. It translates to CSARRGDRGYEQYF.